The 9 T cell receptor beta chains given below trace back to one sample, sequenced in a study of chemoradiotherapy in HPV16-positive cancers. Clones were read by immunoSEQ multiplex PCR, and TCRdb kept only the in-frame ones, dropping some. Here the sample spans approximately 8,200 clones, approximately 73% being singletons. Collection took place from a patient who underwent chemoradiotherapy. The receptors stem from a human donor with HPV-associated anogenital cancer.

In this sample, this clone turned up a few times. The chain joins TRBV25-1 to TRBJ2-1, with D maybe TRBD2 (6 bases). Germline CDR1 MGHDK, CDR2 SYGVNS. The CDR3 sequence is 16 residues long. Trimming pared 4 bases from V and 0 bases from J, leaving 13 bases between. The CDR3, as DNA: TGTGCCAGCAGTGTTCTTATCGGGAGCTCCTACAATGAGCAGTTCTTC. Residues: CASSVLIGSSYNEQFF. The variable domain in full, with the rest retrieved from reference TRBV25-1 and TRBJ2-1, is EADIYQTPRYLVIGTGKKITLECSQTMGHDKMYWYQQDPGMELHLIHYSYGVNSTEKGDLSSESTVSRIRTEHFPLTLESARPSHTSQYLCASSVLIGSSYNEQFFGPGTRLTVL.

This clone was detected only a few times. The chain employs TRBV23-1 and TRBJ1-1, with no clear D. TRBV23-1 is noted as an ORF with a role that remains uncertain. V was clipped by 2 bases and J by 4 bases, with 8 bases between them. The CDR3 extends over 13 amino acids. In DNA, the CDR3 is TGCGCCAGCAGTCAACCGAGAGGCACTGAAGCTTTCTTT. This gives the protein CASSQPRGTEAFF.

This clone has just a few counts. In DNA form, the CDR3 reads TGTGCCAGCAGCGCGACTAGCGGGAGGGCCACCGGGGAGCTGTTTTTT. Its translation: CASSATSGRATGELFF. V and J are TRBV7-2 and TRBJ2-2; 14 nucleotides align to TRBD2. Trimming cost V 5 bases and J 4 bases; bases outside gene matches: 3. In germline, CDR1 is SGHTA, CDR2 FQGNSA. This CDR3 has 16 amino acids.

The rearrangement links TRBV14 to TRBJ2-7; D is unclear. Germline-derived CDR1 and CDR2 are SGHDN and FVKESK. Trimming removed 1 base from V and 2 bases from J, with 9 bases in between. The CDR3 is 14 residues long. The CDR3 region has the DNA TGTGCCAGCAGCCAAGTCCTGGGGACCTACGAGCAGTACTTC. Encoded protein: CASSQVLGTYEQYF.

This chain joins TRBV27 and TRBJ2-2; 9 bases are shared with TRBD1. V gave up 11 bases and J gave up 5 bases; unmatched junction bases: 9. This CDR3 is 14 amino acids long. The germline CDR1 and CDR2 sequences are MNHEY and SMNVEV (reference sequence). CDR3: CASRGQGETGELFF. The DNA for the CDR3 is TGTGCCTCCAGGGGACAGGGAGAAACCGGGGAGCTGTTTTTT.

The V call is TRBV4-3, the J call TRBJ2-1; D not certain. This CDR3 has 14 amino acids. Germline V gene lookup returns CDR1 LGHNA and CDR2 YSLEER. V lost 0 bases and J 5 bases, leaving 8 bases between the germline ends. The CDR3 DNA reads as TGCGCCAGCAGCCAAGATCCTACCAACAATGAGCAGTTCTTC. It yields the protein CASSQDPTNNEQFF.

For the CDR3, the DNA is TGTGCCAGCAGCCGCCCAGGGGGCGGGAGCAGGAATGAGCAGTTCTTC. Its protein is CASSRPGGGSRNEQFF. V usage is TRBV9 and J usage is TRBJ2-1, with a tentative D call TRBD1 (8 bases). CDR3 size: 16 residues. Trimming shortened V by 4 bases and J by 7 bases, and 21 bases separated the two germline ends. CDR1 SGDLS and CDR2 YYNGEE come from the germline V gene.

The V call is TRBV5-4, the J call TRBJ1-1; D gene unclear. CDR3 size: 14 residues. Deletions cut 2 bases from V and 1 base from J, with 9 bases between. Germline V gene sequence: CDR1 SGHNT, CDR2 YYREEE (reference sequence). CDR3 coding DNA: TGTGCCAGCAGCTTCCGGGGTCAGAACACTGAAGCTTTCTTT. It codes for CASSFRGQNTEAFF.

CDR3 in amino acids: CASSEGQGSGANVLTF. CDR3 nucleotide sequence: TGTGCCAGCAGTGAGGGACAGGGTTCTGGGGCCAACGTCCTGACTTTC. V gene TRBV6-1 combines with J gene TRBJ2-6; 9 bases match TRBD1. This CDR3 comprises 16 residues. J lost 1 base, V lost 3 bases, and 1 base had no gene match. The germline CDR1 and CDR2 sequences are MNHNS and SASEGT.